These T cell receptor beta chains were read from a single sample in a study of cytomegalovirus exposure and HLA in healthy donors. This table comes from immunoSEQ multiplex PCR, and its TCRdb copy is limited to in-frame clones, with some not included. The table records some 150,000 clones, about 84% of them present only once. Sequencing was done on a sample of PBMCs. Receptor source: a male donor in good health and CMV-seronegative. The CDR3 runs from the conserved cysteine through the conserved F or W. D genes are given only for firm matches. Clone size is given for some rows only: seen once, a few or many times, or a class if the clone is expanded.

clone_size,d_call,j_call,v_call,cdr3_nt,cdr3_aa
NA,NA,TRBJ2-3,TRBV5-1,TGCGCCAGCAGCCCCGACGTGGGACTCTTCACAGATACGCAGTATTTT,CASSPDVGLFTDTQYF
NA,NA,TRBJ2-3,TRBV4-2,TGTGCCAGCAGCCTTCATAAGGGGTCCGCAGATACGCAGTATTTT,CASSLHKGSADTQYF
NA,TRBD1,TRBJ2-2,TRBV19,TGTGCCAGTAGTATAGTCTTCCCCACAACAGCTCAGGGGGCGGGCACCGGGGAGCTGTTTTTT,CASSIVFPTTAQGAGTGELFF
few,TRBD1,TRBJ2-5,TRBV11-2,TGTGCCAGCAGCTTACGGACAGGACAAGAGACCCAGTACTTC,CASSLRTGQETQYF
NA,TRBD1,TRBJ2-1,TRBV14,TGTGCCAGCAGCTCTCCGACAGGGCGGCAGTTCTTC,CASSSPTGRQFF
NA,NA,TRBJ2-3,TRBV6-5,TGTGCCAGCAGTCGGACACACACAGATACGCAGTATTTT,CASSRTHTDTQYF
NA,TRBD1,TRBJ2-7,TRBV11-2,TGTGCCAGCAGCATGATACTCCCGGGACAGGGCTCCTACGAGCAGTACTTC,CASSMILPGQGSYEQYF
once,TRBD1,TRBJ2-1,TRBV2,TGTGCCAGCAGAAAGGACAGGGCCACCTACAATGAGCAGTTCTTC,CASRKDRATYNEQFF
NA,NA,TRBJ2-5,TRBV6-5,TGTGCCAGCAGTCCCCACGCAGGCCAAGAGACCCAGTACTTC,CASSPHAGQETQYF
NA,NA,TRBJ1-3,TRBV7-9,TGTGCCAGCCTACAGGGTGGTGGAAACACCATATATTTT,CASLQGGGNTIYF
NA,NA,TRBJ1-4,TRBV4-2,TGTGCCAGCAGCCAAGATCGACAGGCTTATGAAAAACTGTTTTTT,CASSQDRQAYEKLFF
few,NA,TRBJ2-1,TRBV6-1,TGTGCCAGCAGTCCCCGACAGGAGCACAATGAGCAGTTCTTC,CASSPRQEHNEQFF
NA,NA,TRBJ1-2,TRBV5-1,TGCGCCAGCAGCTTGGTGGGCAGGGTAAGGGATGGCTACACCTTC,CASSLVGRVRDGYTF
NA,TRBD2,TRBJ2-7,TRBV11-2,TGTGCCAGCAGCTCATACCCGATGAGCGGGAACTCCTACGAGCAGTACTTC,CASSSYPMSGNSYEQYF
NA,NA,TRBJ1-2,TRBV2,TGTGCCAGCGGCACCTACTATGGCTACACCTTC,CASGTYYGYTF
NA,TRBD2,TRBJ2-1,TRBV5-1,TGCGCCAGCAGCTTCGGGACTAGGAATGAGCAGTTCTTC,CASSFGTRNEQFF
few,NA,TRBJ2-7,TRBV28,TGTGCCAGCAGAAGGAAACAGGGGACTCCCTCCTACGAGCAGTACTTC,CASRRKQGTPSYEQYF
NA,NA,TRBJ2-5,TRBV7-3,TGTGCCAGCAGCTTAGACTGGGGGGGCCCAGAGACCCAGTACTTC,CASSLDWGGPETQYF
NA,NA,TRBJ2-7,TRBV13,TGTGCCAGCAGCTCCTCACTATCCTACGAGCAGTACTTC,CASSSSLSYEQYF
NA,TRBD1,TRBJ2-3,TRBV7-9,TGTGCCAGCAGCTTAGTAGGACAGGGTATAGATACGCAGTATTTT,CASSLVGQGIDTQYF
NA,TRBD1,TRBJ2-3,TRBV28,TGTGCCAGCACCTTAGGGGGGACAGGGGGGAGGGATACGCAGTATTTT,CASTLGGTGGRDTQYF
NA,TRBD1,TRBJ2-7,TRBV4-1,TGCGCCAGCAGCCCCGACAGGGGGCGCCTCTACGAGCAGTACTTC,CASSPDRGRLYEQYF
once,TRBD1,TRBJ1-6,TRBV25-1,TGTGCCAGCACGGGACAGGGTAAGTCACCCCTCCACTTT,CASTGQGKSPLHF
NA,TRBD2,TRBJ2-5,TRBV4-1,TGCGCCAGCAGCCAAGGGGGTAGCGGGGGGGCCGGTGAGACCCAGTACTTC,CASSQGGSGGAGETQYF
NA,TRBD2,TRBJ2-6,TRBV29-1,TGCAGCGTTCGGGAGGCTGGGGCCAACGTCCTGACTTTC,CSVREAGANVLTF
NA,TRBD2,TRBJ2-3,TRBV6-5,TGTGCCAGCAGTTACAAGGCTAGCGGAGGCACAGATACGCAGTATTTT,CASSYKASGGTDTQYF
NA,TRBD2,TRBJ2-1,TRBV28,TGTGCCAGCAGCTCCGAGGGCGGGAGACTTTACTACAATGAGCAGTTCTTC,CASSSEGGRLYYNEQFF
NA,NA,TRBJ1-1,TRBV18,TGTGCCAGCTCACCACCGTTACAAACAGCTAGCCTTCTAGCTTTCTTT,CASSPPLQTASLLAFF
NA,NA,TRBJ1-2,TRBV19,TGTGCCAGTAAGATCAACAGTTTTGAATTTAACTATGGCTACACCTTC,CASKINSFEFNYGYTF
NA,NA,TRBJ1-3,TRBV18,TGTGCCAGCTCAGCTCGGGAGGCTTCTGGAAACACCATATATTTT,CASSAREASGNTIYF
NA,NA,TRBJ2-2,TRBV7-3,TGTGCCAGCAGCCCTTACTACAACACCGGGGAGCTGTTTTTT,CASSPYYNTGELFF
NA,TRBD1,TRBJ1-1,TRBV9,TGTGCCAGCAGCTCCTCGACAGGGTTCCCTGAAGCTTTCTTT,CASSSSTGFPEAFF
NA,TRBD1,TRBJ2-1,TRBV19,TGTGCCAGTAGCGAAGGACAGGGGGCCGCTAATGAGCAGTTCTTC,CASSEGQGAANEQFF